This TCR beta chain is drawn from a study of shared clonotypes between healthy human individuals. On sorted subsets, replicate PCRs used approximately 190 ng DNA, or 27,000 or so T cell genomes. Assay: immunoSEQ multiplex PCR; the TCRdb copy retains only in-frame clones and omits some. Of 800,000 to 950,000 clones listed, around 96% were seen once; the top ten hold about 0.22%. Naive CD8 cells were CD45RO-negative, positively selected for CCR7, excluding terminally differentiated effector memory CD45RA+ cells. General observations from the study: The study found approximately 5% of naive CD4 clonotypes shared across a handful of donors.

As to this clone: Its cognate antigen is unknown.

This CDR3 has 17 amino acids. Trimming took off 5 bases at V and 6 bases at J, with 23 bases between the two ends. From germline, CDR1 is MNHEY and CDR2 SMNVEV (reference sequence). The chain uses TRBV27 and TRBJ2-1, with TRBD2 as a possible D gene (6 bases). Sequencing was done on a sample of naive CD8+ T cells sorted from blood. The sequence was obtained from a man younger than 45 in good health. Written as DNA, the CDR3 is TGTGCCAGCAGTCACCCTGCCCGGGAGTTTCTGGGCAATGAGCAGTTCTTC. Translated, it gives CASSHPAREFLGNEQFF.